This TCR beta chain emerged from a study of blood T cell repertoires in COVID-19. Across the whole study: Samples representing acute and convalescent COVID-19 were sourced from the United States, Italy and Spain. T cells, B-cell-depleted T cells, or PBMCs provided the cDNA or gDNA that served as material.

Using immunoSEQ multiplex PCR, the repertoire was profiled, and TCRdb retains in-frame clones only, with some absent. This sample yields about 200,000 clones, of which under 90% are seen a single time; about 4.8% belongs to the top ten. Shortly before study entry, within 2 weeks, exposed participants had met a COVID-19 case. This clone was found once. An end of the junction does not agree with germline; a read error may underlie this. The CDR3 contains 13 residues. CDR1 is SGHKS, CDR2 YYEKEE, per germline (reference sequence). V is TRBV5-5 and J is TRBJ1-1; D not resolved. Sequenced input: PBMCs or T cells enriched from blood (not recorded which). This TCR was sampled from a woman aged 45-65 years who had been exposed to COVID-19. The DNA of the CDR3 is TGTGCCAGCAGGTTGGGAGACTTCACTGAAGCTTTCTTT. It is translated as CASRLGDFTEAFF.